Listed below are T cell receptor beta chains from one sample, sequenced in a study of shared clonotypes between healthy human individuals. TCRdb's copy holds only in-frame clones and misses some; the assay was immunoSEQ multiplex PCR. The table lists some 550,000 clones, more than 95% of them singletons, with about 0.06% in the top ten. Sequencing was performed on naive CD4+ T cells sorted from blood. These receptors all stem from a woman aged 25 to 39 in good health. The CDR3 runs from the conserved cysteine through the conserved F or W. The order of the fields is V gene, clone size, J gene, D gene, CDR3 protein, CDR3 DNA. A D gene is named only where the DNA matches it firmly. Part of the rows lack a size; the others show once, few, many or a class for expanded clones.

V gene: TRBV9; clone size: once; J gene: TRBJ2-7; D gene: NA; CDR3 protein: CASSPQAGEVQYF; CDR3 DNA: TGTGCCAGCAGCCCCCAAGCCGGGGAGGTACAGTACTTC
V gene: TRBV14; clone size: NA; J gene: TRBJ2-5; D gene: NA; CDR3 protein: CASSRHDGWIEQYF; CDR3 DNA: TGTGCCAGCAGCCGCCACGATGGCTGGATTGAGCAGTACTTC
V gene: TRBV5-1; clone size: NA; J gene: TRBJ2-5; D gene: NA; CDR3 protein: CASTTEGETQYF; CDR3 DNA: TGCGCCAGCACCACGGAGGGGGAGACCCAGTACTTC
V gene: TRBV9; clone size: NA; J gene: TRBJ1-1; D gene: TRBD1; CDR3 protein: CASSPGTGGATEAFF; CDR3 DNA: TGTGCCAGCAGCCCTGGGACAGGGGGGGCCACTGAAGCTTTCTTT
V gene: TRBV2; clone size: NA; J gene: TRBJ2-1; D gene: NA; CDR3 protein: CASVLGESSDEQFF; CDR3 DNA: TGTGCCAGCGTTTTGGGGGAAAGTTCGGATGAGCAGTTCTTC
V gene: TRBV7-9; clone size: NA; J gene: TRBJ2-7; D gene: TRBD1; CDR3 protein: CASSSTGGATYEQYF; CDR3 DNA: TGTGCCAGCAGCTCGACAGGGGGTGCAACCTACGAGCAGTACTTC
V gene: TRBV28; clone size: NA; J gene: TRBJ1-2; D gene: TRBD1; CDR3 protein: CASSIDPGQGKYGYTF; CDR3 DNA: TGTGCCAGCAGTATTGATCCGGGACAGGGGAAATATGGCTACACCTTC
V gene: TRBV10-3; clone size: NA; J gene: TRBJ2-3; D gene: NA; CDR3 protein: CAISALGATDTQYF; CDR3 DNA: TGTGCCATCAGCGCTCTTGGGGCCACAGATACGCAGTATTTT
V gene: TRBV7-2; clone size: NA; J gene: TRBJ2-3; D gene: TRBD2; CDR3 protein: CASSQRTSGRDTQYF; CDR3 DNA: TGTGCCAGCAGCCAGAGGACTAGCGGGAGAGATACGCAGTATTTT
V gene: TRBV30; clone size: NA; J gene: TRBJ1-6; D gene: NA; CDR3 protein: CAWSWGNNSPLHF; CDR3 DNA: TGTGCCTGGAGTTGGGGGAACAATTCACCCCTCCACTTT
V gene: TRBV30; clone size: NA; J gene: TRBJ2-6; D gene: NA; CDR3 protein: CAWSVFGAGANVLTF; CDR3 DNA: TGTGCCTGGAGTGTTTTTGGGGCGGGGGCCAACGTCCTGACTTTC
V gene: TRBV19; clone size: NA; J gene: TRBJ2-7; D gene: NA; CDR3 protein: CASSLTGQGTYEQYF; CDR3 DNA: TGTGCCAGTAGTCTTACGGGGCAGGGGACTTACGAGCAGTACTTC
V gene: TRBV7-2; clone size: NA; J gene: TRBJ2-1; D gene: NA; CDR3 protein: CASSLKMGENNEQFF; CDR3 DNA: TGTGCCAGCAGCTTAAAGATGGGGGAAAACAATGAGCAGTTCTTC
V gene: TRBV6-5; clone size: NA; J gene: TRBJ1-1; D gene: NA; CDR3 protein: CASSYSTVNTEAFF; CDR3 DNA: TGTGCCAGCAGTTACTCGACAGTGAACACTGAAGCTTTCTTT
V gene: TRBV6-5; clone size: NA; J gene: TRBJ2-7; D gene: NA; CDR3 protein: CASRDAGYEQYF; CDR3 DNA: TGTGCCAGCAGGGACGCCGGTTACGAGCAGTACTTC
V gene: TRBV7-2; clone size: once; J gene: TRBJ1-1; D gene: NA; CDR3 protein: CASRLPGAPVNTEAFF; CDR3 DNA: TGTGCCAGCAGGCTCCCGGGGGCGCCTGTGAACACTGAAGCTTTCTTT
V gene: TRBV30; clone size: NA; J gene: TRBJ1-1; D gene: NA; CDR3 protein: CAWSKNRDTEAFF; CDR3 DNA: TGTGCCTGGAGCAAGAACCGGGACACTGAAGCTTTCTTT
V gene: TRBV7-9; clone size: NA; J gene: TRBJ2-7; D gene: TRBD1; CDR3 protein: CASSTRDRHSYEQYF; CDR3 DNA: TGTGCCAGCAGCACCCGGGACAGGCACTCCTACGAGCAGTACTTC
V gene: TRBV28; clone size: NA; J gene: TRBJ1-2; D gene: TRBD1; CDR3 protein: CASSRGTDYGYTF; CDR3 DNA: TGTGCCAGCAGCCGAGGGACAGATTATGGCTACACCTTC
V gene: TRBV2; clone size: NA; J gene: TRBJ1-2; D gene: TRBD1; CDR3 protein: CASRATGAYGYTF; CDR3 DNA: TGTGCCAGCAGGGCTACAGGGGCCTATGGCTACACCTTC
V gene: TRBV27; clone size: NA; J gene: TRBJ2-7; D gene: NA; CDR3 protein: CASFGNYEQYF; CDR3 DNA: TGTGCCAGCTTCGGAAACTACGAGCAGTACTTC
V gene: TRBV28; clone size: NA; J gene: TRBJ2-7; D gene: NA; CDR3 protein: CASSLLAAGGSYEQYF; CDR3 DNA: TGTGCCAGCAGTTTATTGGCAGCCGGGGGCTCCTACGAGCAGTACTTC
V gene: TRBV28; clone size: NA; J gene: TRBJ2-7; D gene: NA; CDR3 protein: CATWRQPYEQYF; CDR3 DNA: TGTGCCACTTGGCGACAGCCCTACGAGCAGTACTTC
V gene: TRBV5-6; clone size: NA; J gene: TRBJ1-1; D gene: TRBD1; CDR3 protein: CASSAEGGQMILSTEAFF; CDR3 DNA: TGTGCCAGCAGCGCCGAAGGGGGACAGATGATTTTGAGTACTGAAGCTTTCTTT
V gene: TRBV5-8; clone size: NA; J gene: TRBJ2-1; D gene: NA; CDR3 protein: CASSLNGNEQFF; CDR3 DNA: TGTGCCAGCAGCTTGAACGGCAATGAGCAGTTCTTC
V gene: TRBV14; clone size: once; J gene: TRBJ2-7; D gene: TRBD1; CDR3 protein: CASSQEGTGDYEQYF; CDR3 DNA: TGTGCCAGCAGCCAAGAAGGGACAGGGGACTACGAGCAGTACTTC
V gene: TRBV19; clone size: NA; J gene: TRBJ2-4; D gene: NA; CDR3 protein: CASSINENTKNIQYF; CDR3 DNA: TGTGCCAGTAGTATAAATGAGAATACCAAAAACATTCAGTACTTC
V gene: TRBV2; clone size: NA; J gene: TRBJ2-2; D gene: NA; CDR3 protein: CASSVRGNTGELFF; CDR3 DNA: TGTGCCAGCAGTGTCCGCGGAAACACCGGGGAGCTGTTTTTT
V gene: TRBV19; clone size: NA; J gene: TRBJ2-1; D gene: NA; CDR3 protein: CASSSSPTSSYNEQFF; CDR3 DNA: TGTGCCAGTAGTTCCAGCCCCACAAGCTCCTACAATGAGCAGTTCTTC
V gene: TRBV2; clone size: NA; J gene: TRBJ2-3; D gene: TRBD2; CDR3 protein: CASILREGKDTQYF; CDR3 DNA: TGTGCCAGCATTTTGCGGGAGGGAAAAGATACGCAGTATTTT
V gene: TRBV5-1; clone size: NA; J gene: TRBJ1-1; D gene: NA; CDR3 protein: CASSKDQGSGTEAFF; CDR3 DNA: TGCGCCAGCAGCAAGGATCAGGGGTCGGGCACTGAAGCTTTCTTT
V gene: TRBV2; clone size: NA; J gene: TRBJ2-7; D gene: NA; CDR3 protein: CASSEAGPTGTYEQYF; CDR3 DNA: TGTGCCAGCAGTGAAGCGGGCCCAACAGGGACCTACGAGCAGTACTTC
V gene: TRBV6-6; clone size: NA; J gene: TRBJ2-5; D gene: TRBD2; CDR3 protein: CASSTTGGPWETQYF; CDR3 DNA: TGTGCCAGCAGCACAACGGGAGGGCCGTGGGAGACCCAGTACTTC
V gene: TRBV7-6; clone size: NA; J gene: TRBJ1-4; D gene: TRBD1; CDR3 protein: CASSWTGNEKLFF; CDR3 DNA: TGTGCCAGCAGCTGGACAGGAAATGAAAAACTGTTTTTT
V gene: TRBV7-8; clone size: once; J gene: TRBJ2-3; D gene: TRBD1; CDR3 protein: CASSLGTGDYTDTQYF; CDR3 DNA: TGTGCCAGCAGCTTAGGGACAGGGGACTACACAGATACGCAGTATTTT
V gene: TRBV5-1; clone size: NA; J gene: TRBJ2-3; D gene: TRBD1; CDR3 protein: CASSLGGTASTDTQYF; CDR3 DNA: TGCGCCAGCAGCTTAGGTGGGACAGCCAGCACAGATACGCAGTATTTT
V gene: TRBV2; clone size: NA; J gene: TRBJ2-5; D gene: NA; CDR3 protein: CASSEQPVATQYF; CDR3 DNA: TGTGCCAGCAGTGAACAGCCTGTTGCGACCCAGTACTTC
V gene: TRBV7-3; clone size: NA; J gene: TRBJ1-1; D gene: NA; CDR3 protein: CASSLNDGTTFEAFF; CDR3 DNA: TGTGCCAGCAGCTTAAATGACGGGACGACATTTGAAGCTTTCTTT
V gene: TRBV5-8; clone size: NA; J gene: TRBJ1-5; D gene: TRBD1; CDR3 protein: CASSRQGDQPQHF; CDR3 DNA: TGTGCCAGCAGCCGACAGGGGGATCAGCCCCAGCATTTT
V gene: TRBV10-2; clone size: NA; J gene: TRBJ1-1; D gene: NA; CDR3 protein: CASSEGGTEAFF; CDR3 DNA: TGCGCCAGCAGTGAGGGGGGGACTGAAGCTTTCTTT